These 19 T cell receptor beta chains were sequenced from one sample in a study of T-cell memory formation after mild COVID-19 (dated by TCRdb to the early 2020s). Preparation of the library involved 5' RACE. Sequencing relied on an Illumina NovaSeq 6000. TCRdb's own reprocessing of the public reads used fastp at Q25 and MiXCR and kept productive beta chains. Records with the same CDR3 protein are collapsed into one entry carrying the most frequent genes and DNA. For this sample the table gives around 450,000 distinct CDR3 sequences, of which 24% were detected only once. Of the sample, about 10% falls within the top ten clones. The sequencing input was PBMCs or a T cell subset sorted from them (not recorded which). These receptors were taken from an adult woman who had mild COVID-19 (a few samples of this study predate the infection). The sample titles of this study are shuffled in the database, so cell type and time point are left out; the donor was told from shared clones.

This clonotype has a count of ten or more. The rearrangement uses TRBV10-3 and TRBJ1-2; 7 bases align to TRBD1. CDR1 is ENHRY, CDR2 SYGVKD, per germline. The junction had 5 bases not matched to a gene; V was cut back by 2 bases and J by 8 bases. The CDR3 loop spans 13 amino acids. CDR3 nucleotide sequence: TGTGCCATCAGTGAGAACAGGGGATGGGGCTACACCTTC. It is translated as CAISENRGWGYTF.

This clonotype has ten or more counts. The rearrangement uses TRBV5-1 and TRBJ2-7; D not certain. The CDR3 contains 14 residues. The germline V and J ends were trimmed by 0 bases and 0 bases, with 7 bases remaining between them. CDR1 and CDR2 (germline): SGHRS, YFSETQ. CDR3: CASSLAQASYEQYF. In DNA form, the CDR3 reads TGCGCCAGCAGCTTGGCTCAAGCCTCCTACGAGCAGTACTTC.

The chain is built from TRBV27 and TRBJ1-2; D is unresolved. The germline V gene has CDR1 MNHEY and CDR2 SMNVEV (reference sequence). V gave up 3 bases and J gave up 5 bases, with 10 bases separating them. The CDR3 is made up of 13 amino acids. The CDR3: CASSFIGRYGYTF. The CDR3 DNA reads as TGTGCCAGCAGTTTTATTGGTCGTTATGGCTACACCTTC.

The chain is built from TRBV6-2 or TRBV6-3 and TRBJ2-3; 10 bases align to TRBD2. The CDR3 has 14 amino acids. V lost 10 bases, J lost 5 bases, and 9 bases stayed unmatched. CDR1 is MNHEY and CDR2 is SVGEGT in the germline V gene. CDR3 loop: CATTASGGGDTQYF. The CDR3 bases are TGTGCCACAACGGCTAGCGGGGGTGGAGATACGCAGTATTTT.

The chain links TRBV5-1 to TRBJ2-4, with D possibly being TRBD1 or TRBD2 (5 bases each). V was pared by 0 bases and J by 0 bases, with 10 bases between. Germline V gene sequence: CDR1 SGHRS, CDR2 YFSETQ. CDR3 length equals 16 residues. In DNA form, the CDR3 reads TGCGCCAGCAGCTTGGACAGTGGGGGAGCCAAAAACATTCAGTACTTC. It encodes CASSLDSGGAKNIQYF.

The V and J genes are TRBV7-2 and TRBJ2-5, with 13 nucleotides matching TRBD2. The CDR3 loop spans 16 amino acids. The germline V gene encodes CDR1 SGHTA and CDR2 FQGNSA. Losses at the gene ends were 4 bases for V and 3 bases for J; bases not matched to a gene: 5. CDR3 amino acids: CASSSRTSGRKETQYF. CDR3 nucleotides: TGTGCCAGCAGCTCACGGACTAGCGGGAGAAAAGAGACCCAGTACTTC.

The rearrangement uses TRBV27 and TRBJ2-4; 7 nucleotides agree with TRBD1. The CDR3 loop spans 15 amino acids. The junction had 8 bases not matched to a gene; V was cut back by 6 bases and J by 3 bases. The germline V gene has CDR1 MNHEY and CDR2 SMNVEV (reference sequence). DNA of the CDR3: TGTGCCAGCAGAGCCGGGACAGTGGGCAAAAACATTCAGTACTTC. Protein sequence: CASRAGTVGKNIQYF.

V usage is TRBV20-1 and J usage is TRBJ2-2; D is uncertain. Looked up from germline, CDR1 is DFQATT and CDR2 is SNEGSKA (reference sequence). This CDR3 is built from 14 residues. Trimming took off 1 base at V and 2 bases at J, with 8 bases between the two ends. DNA for the CDR3: TGCAGTGCTAGAGGCCGTTTAAACACCGGGGAGCTGTTTTTT. Protein sequence: CSARGRLNTGELFF.

This clonotype has only a few counts. This chain uses TRBV2 with TRBJ2-5, with no clear D. V was trimmed by 4 bases and J by 5 bases, leaving 17 bases between them. The CDR3 is made up of 15 amino acids. From germline, CDR1 is SNHLY and CDR2 FYNNEI. The CDR3 bases are TGTGCCAGCAGTGGTTGGGTCTTAGAGGAGGAGACCCAGTACTTC. Translated, it gives CASSGWVLEEETQYF.

This clonotype was recorded a few times. This sequence joins TRBV4-3 and TRBJ2-1; TRBD2 matches 10 bases. CDR1 is LGHNA, CDR2 YSLEER, per germline. V lost 2 bases, J lost 5 bases, and 6 bases stayed unmatched. The CDR3 length is 16 residues. CDR3 DNA sequence: TGCGCCAGCAGCCAACGGGCTAGCGGGAGCCACAATGAGCAGTTCTTC. It translates to CASSQRASGSHNEQFF.

The table lists this clonotype with many counts. This rearrangement joins TRBV7-2 to TRBJ2-7, with 9 bases identical to TRBD1. V dropped 5 bases and J dropped 3; count of bases not matched to a gene: 5. In germline, CDR1 is SGHTA, CDR2 FQGNSA. This CDR3 has 14 amino acids. The CDR3 DNA is TGTGCCAGCAGCCTATCGGGACAGGGCTACGAGCAGTACTTC. As protein: CASSLSGQGYEQYF.

This clonotype showed up just a few times. The V call is TRBV5-4, the J call TRBJ1-1; D possibly corresponds to TRBD1 (5 bases). Germline-derived CDR1 and CDR2 are SGHNT and YYREEE (reference sequence). The CDR3 is made up of 14 amino acids. V was pared by 4 bases and J by 6 bases, with 16 bases between. In DNA form, the CDR3 reads TGTGCCAGCAGCCTCAAACTGCAGGGCGCTGAAGCTTTCTTT. Translation gives CASSLKLQGAEAFF.

The chain carries TRBV4-1 and TRBJ2-1; TRBD2 matches at 9 bases. The CDR3 loop spans 18 amino acids. Germline CDR1 is MGHRA and CDR2 is YSYEKL. J was trimmed by 5 bases and V by 1 base; bases with no gene match: 12. CDR3 protein: CASSQVVAGAYGDNEQFF. As DNA, the CDR3 is TGCGCCAGCAGCCAAGTGGTAGCGGGGGCCTATGGAGACAATGAGCAGTTCTTC.

This clonotype was found a few times. The CDR3 reads CASSLQGGLSGELFF. The CDR3, as DNA: TGTGCCAGCAGCTTACAGGGCGGTTTGTCCGGGGAGCTGTTTTTT. This chain joins TRBV7-3 and TRBJ2-2; perhaps TRBD1 as D (5 bases). Germline V gene lookup returns CDR1 SGHTA and CDR2 FQGTGA. The CDR3 is made up of 15 amino acids. Trimming removed 2 bases at V and 6 bases at J, with 13 bases between.

The gene calls are TRBV5-1 and TRBJ2-2; no clear D. Trimming left V 2 bases short and J 0 bases short, with 8 bases between. The CDR3 has 15 amino acids. Per the germline V gene, CDR1 is SGHRS and CDR2 is YFSETQ. CDR3 DNA: TGCGCCAGCAGCTTTTTAGACGCGAACACCGGGGAGCTGTTTTTT. Translation gives CASSFLDANTGELFF.

The V and J genes are TRBV7-9 and TRBJ1-1; no firm D call. The CDR3 contains 15 residues. The germline CDR1 and CDR2 sequences are SEHNR and FQNEAQ (reference sequence). V was cut by 0 bases and J by 0 bases, with 8 bases left in between. CDR3 DNA: TGTGCCAGCAGCTTAGCTGTCGATATGAACACTGAAGCTTTCTTT. Encoded protein: CASSLAVDMNTEAFF.

The chain has TRBV27 and TRBJ1-4, with 8 bases fitting TRBD1. J was trimmed by 0 bases and V by 6 bases; bases with no gene match: 9. In germline, CDR1 is MNHEY, CDR2 SMNVEV (reference sequence). The CDR3 spans 17 residues. The CDR3 protein is CASSPRDRPATNEKLFF. The DNA of the CDR3 is TGTGCCAGCAGCCCCCGGGACAGGCCTGCAACTAATGAAAAACTGTTTTTT.

The sample holds a few counts of this clonotype. This chain uses TRBV15 with TRBJ2-1; a possible D gene is TRBD2 (7 bases). This CDR3 comprises 16 residues. The germline CDR1 and CDR2 sequences are LNHNV and YYDKDF (reference sequence). V lost 2 bases and J lost 5, with 16 bases in between. CDR3 nucleotide sequence: TGTGCCACCAGCAGAAAGGGGAGGGGGGAGGACAATGAGCAGTTCTTC. It specifies CATSRKGRGEDNEQFF.

This clonotype was picked up many times. This chain connects TRBV7-9 to TRBJ1-1, with D unclear. CDR3 length: 13 residues. From germline, CDR1 is SEHNR and CDR2 FQNEAQ (reference sequence). Trimming left V 1 base short and J 5 bases short, with 8 bases between. The CDR3 spells CASSLDRSTEAFF. The CDR3 DNA is TGTGCCAGCAGCTTAGACCGCAGTACTGAAGCTTTCTTT. The full variable domain, its missing parts supplied by reference TRBV7-9 and TRBJ1-1, is DTGVSQNPRHKITKRGQNVTFRCDPISEHNRLYWYRQTLGQGPEFLTYFQNEAQLEKSRLLSDRFSAERPKGSFSTLEIQRTEQGDSAMYLCASSLDRSTEAFFGQGTRLTVV.